Many counts were recorded for the clone carrying this T cell receptor (beta chain). Its cognate antigen is unknown. The ends lost 6 bases at V and 2 bases at J; junction bases unmatched: 6. The CDR3 is made up of 15 amino acids. The germline V gene encodes CDR1 MNHNS and CDR2 SASEGT. This record belongs to a study of T cell repertoires in cytomegalovirus infection. Study-wide context: As its CMV epitopes, the study selected recently identified HLA-C-restricted and well-studied HLA-B-restricted targets. Carrying CMV and the relevant HLA type showed in public TCR beta signatures. Whole-study results and caveats: Across the ex vivo response, the dominant clonotypes were HLA-C-restricted CMV-specific TCR beta clonotypes. Accumulated public TCR beta family frequency recognized individuals carrying CMV together with the relevant HLA.

TCRdb reprocessed the reads with MiXCR, giving one entry per CDR3 protein. The data show around 900,000 distinct CDR3 sequences, about a third seen once. The sequence was obtained from a human donor in good health (CMV status not recorded). Some clones in this sample may be carry-over from other donors' samples. The rearrangement uses TRBV6-1 and TRBJ2-1; 8 nucleotides agree with TRBD1. Sample: cultured CD8+ T cells from PBMCs, taken from culture after CMV antigen stimulation. CDR3 amino acids: CASSSGTGTYNEQFF. The CDR3 DNA is TGTGCCAGCAGCTCCGGGACAGGTACCTACAATGAGCAGTTCTTC.